This T cell receptor (beta chain) was sequenced during a study of shared clonotypes between healthy human individuals. Overall study context: Donor composition was two women and three men, aged 18 to 49.

This CDR3 region has 15 residues. Losses at the gene ends were 3 bases for V and 6 bases for J; bases not matched to a gene: 2. Germline V gene lookup returns CDR1 SNHLY and CDR2 FYNNEI. TCRdb keeps only in-frame clones here, not all; method: immunoSEQ multiplex PCR. The sample has hundreds of thousands of clones, roughly 77% seen once. This clone showed up just once. This TCR derives from a woman in her forties in good health. Some clones in this sample may be carry-over from other donors' samples. The sample taken for sequencing was PBMCs. The rearrangement links TRBV2 to TRBJ2-1, with 13 bases matching TRBD2. The CDR3 coding sequence is TGTGCCAGCAGTGAGACTAGCGGGAGGAGCAATGAGCAGTTCTTC. Protein: CASSETSGRSNEQFF. Full variable domain (remainder filled in from reference TRBV2 and TRBJ2-1): EPEVTQTPSHQVTQMGQEVILRCVPISNHLYFYWYRQILGQKVEFLVSFYNNEISEKSEIFDDQFSVERPDGSNFTLKIRSTKLEDSAMYFCASSETSGRSNEQFFGPGTRLTVL.